This is a list of T cell receptor beta chains from one sample in a study of Ad26.COV2.S vaccination and SARS-CoV-2 variants. The protocol was immunoSEQ multiplex PCR, while the TCRdb copy is restricted to in-frame clones and leaves out a portion. Of 200,000 to 300,000 clones listed, 87% are singletons. Sequencing was performed on peripheral blood, taken in a trial of Ad26.COV2.S vaccine versus placebo. Receptor source: a person between 18 and 65 years old who received the Ad26.COV2.S COVID-19 vaccine or a placebo. CDR3s include the opening cysteine and the closing phenylalanine or tryptophan. Fields, in order: D gene, V gene, J gene, CDR3 length, CDR3 DNA, CDR3 protein. D genes are given only for firm matches.

>-|TRBV10-3|TRBJ1-1|15
TGTGCCATCAAAGTTTCCGAGGGGCTGAACACTGAAGCTTTCTTT
CAIKVSEGLNTEAFF
>-|TRBV13|TRBJ2-7|13
TGTGCCAGCAGCTTAGACAACTCCTACGAGCAGTACTTC
CASSLDNSYEQYF
>TRBD1|TRBV28|TRBJ2-7|17
TGTGCCAGCAGTTTGGGGGAGTGGGACAGGAGCTCCTACGAGCAGTACTTC
CASSLGEWDRSSYEQYF
>-|TRBV3-1/TRBV3-2|TRBJ2-5|14
TGTGCCAGCAGCCATTTGTCCACGGCGGAGACCCAGTACTTC
CASSHLSTAETQYF
>-|TRBV6-2/TRBV6-3|TRBJ2-7|20
TGTGCCAGCAGTTACTTACCCGGGACAGGGGCAGCGGGGGGGAGATACGAGCAGTACTTC
CASSYLPGTGAAGGRYEQYF
>-|TRBV5-6|TRBJ1-6|12
TGTGCCAGCAGCCTGGACAATTCACCCCTCCACTTT
CASSLDNSPLHF
>TRBD1|TRBV4-3|TRBJ2-1|16
TGCGCCAGCAGCCCCCGAAAGTCAACAGGGGGTGCTGAGCAGTTCTTC
CASSPRKSTGGAEQFF
>TRBD2|TRBV7-8|TRBJ2-5|18
TGTGCCAGCAGCTTAGGGCTAGCGGAGGGGTATCAAGTAGAGACCCAGTACTTC
CASSLGLAEGYQVETQYF
>-|TRBV24-1|TRBJ2-1|17
TGTGCCACCAGTGATCGGGCAGGGCTCTCCCCACACAATGAGCAGTTCTTC
CATSDRAGLSPHNEQFF
>-|TRBV11-2|TRBJ2-1|12
TGTGCCAGCAGCTCTACCGGTTTTGAGCAGTTCTTC
CASSSTGFEQFF
>-|TRBV6-2/TRBV6-3|TRBJ2-5|14
TGTGCCAGCAGTGGAGGGGGGCCTCGCGAGACCCAGTACTTC
CASSGGGPRETQYF
>TRBD1|TRBV11-3|TRBJ2-1|15
TGTGCCAGCAGCTTGACAGGGTGGCTCAACGATGAGCAGTTCTTC
CASSLTGWLNDEQFF